This T cell receptor beta chain was identified in a study of cytomegalovirus exposure and HLA in healthy donors. A multiplex PCR was run with 60 Vbeta primers and 13 Jbeta primers. The protocol was immunoSEQ multiplex PCR, while the TCRdb copy is restricted to in-frame clones and leaves out a portion. Among under 200,000 clones listed, roughly 80% were seen once. This clone was recorded only once. Its antigen remains unidentified. The CDR3 is 13 residues long. From germline, CDR1 is MDHEN and CDR2 SYDVKM. Trimming removed 5 bases from V and 6 bases from J; junction bases left unmatched: 1. Study-wide results and caveats: An apparent linkage of common viral pathogens to several of the most significant clusters emerged in a later analysis. Associated with cytomegalovirus, according to the listing, were around 170 TCR beta chains. As a later analysis showed, a missense DCLRE1C variant was linked to trimming of TCR beta V- and J-genes. A later analysis found most CMV-associated TCR beta chains apparently HLA-restricted.

Source material: PBMCs. The genes are TRBV28 and TRBJ1-6; the match to TRBD1 covers 7 bases. The clonotype was recovered from a woman in her 30s in good health and CMV-seronegative. The CDR3 sequence: CASSDRANSPLHF. The DNA for the CDR3 is TGTGCCAGCAGTGACAGGGCTAATTCACCCCTCCACTTT.